Below are 8 T cell receptor beta chains sequenced from a single sample in a study of human T cells and chemical hapten exposure. Time point indicated: patch test 2, 6 weeks after DPC sensitization. Treatment meaning: therapeutic diphenylcyclopropenone sensitization with weekly scalp DPC. MiXCR, applied by TCRdb to the RACE reads, yields one record per CDR3 protein. The data hold around 360,000 distinct CDR3 sequences, with under 6.5% observed a single time. The sample here was whole blood, taken in connection with sensitization to the hapten diphenylcyclopropenone (DPC). Receptors originate from a woman aged 18-29 years with alopecia areata. Some clones in this sample may be carry-over from other donors' samples.

The chain has TRBV24-1 and TRBJ2-6, with 10 bases identical to TRBD1. V lost 4 bases, J lost 0 bases, and 5 bases stayed unmatched. This CDR3 has 18 residues. Germline V gene lookup returns CDR1 KGHDR and CDR2 SFDVKD. The CDR3 DNA reads TGTGCCACCAGTGACCCCGGACAGGGGGACTCTGGGGCCAACGTCCTGACTTTC. Translation: CATSDPGQGDSGANVLTF.

The table lists this clonotype with many counts. The chain links TRBV3-1 to TRBJ1-1, with D perhaps TRBD1 (6 bases). Germline V lookup: CDR1 LGHDT, CDR2 YNNKEL (reference sequence). The V gene lost 4 bases and the J gene lost 0 bases, with 9 bases spanning the gap. This CDR3 region has 14 residues. CDR3 sequence: CASSLGHMNTEAFF. In DNA form, the CDR3 reads TGTGCCAGCAGCCTGGGACATATGAACACTGAAGCTTTCTTT.

In its sample, this clonotype was seen a few times. V and J are TRBV2 and TRBJ2-7, with a possible D match to TRBD2 (6 bases). The CDR3 is made up of 14 amino acids. The V gene's germline CDR1 is SNHLY and CDR2 FYNNEI. V lost 2 bases and J 6 bases, leaving 14 bases between the germline ends. The CDR3 reads CASSEHSLEGEQYF. CDR3 sequence (DNA): TGTGCCAGCAGTGAACACAGCCTGGAGGGCGAGCAGTACTTC.

This clonotype was detected a few times. The chain uses TRBV28 and TRBJ2-3; 7 bases map to TRBD1. The V segment lost 3 bases and the J segment 3 bases; nucleotides outside the gene matches: 6. The germline gives CDR1 MDHEN, CDR2 SYDVKM. The CDR3 loop spans 15 amino acids. The CDR3 DNA follows: TGTGCCAGCAGTTTCTTGGGGACAGAAACAGATACGCAGTATTTT. This codes for CASSFLGTETDTQYF.

V usage is TRBV25-1 and J usage is TRBJ1-3; no clear D. Trimming removed 5 bases at V and 0 bases at J, with 14 bases between. The CDR3 is 16 amino acids. CDR1 and CDR2 (germline): MGHDK, SYGVNS. CDR3 amino acids: CASSSSRLSSGNTIYF. CDR3 sequence (DNA): TGTGCCAGCAGTTCCTCCCGACTGAGCTCTGGAAACACCATATATTTT.

The sample holds many counts of this clonotype. The chain is built from TRBV6-6 and TRBJ2-3; TRBD1 might be the D (5 bases). The CDR3 is made up of 16 amino acids. The germline gives CDR1 MNHNY, CDR2 SVGAGI (reference sequence). The V end was cut by 8 bases, the J end by 3 bases, with 21 bases between. In nucleotides, the CDR3 is TGTGCCAGCGCTCCCGGACACCCTACGACGACAGATACGCAGTATTTT. As protein: CASAPGHPTTTDTQYF.

This clonotype occurred many times. The CDR3 protein is CASIRLAAMNTGELFF. DNA for the CDR3: TGTGCCAGCATTCGGCTAGCGGCGATGAACACCGGGGAGCTGTTTTTT. The rearrangement links TRBV28 to TRBJ2-2, with 7 nucleotides matching TRBD2. The CDR3 totals 16 residues. Trimming took 7 bases from V and 1 from J; bases not matched to a gene: 9. In germline, CDR1 is MDHEN, CDR2 SYDVKM.

This clonotype turned up a few times. This chain uses TRBV6-5 with TRBJ1-4, with D unresolved. The CDR3 loop spans 17 amino acids. Germline CDR1 is MNHEY and CDR2 is SVGAGI. The germline V and J ends were trimmed by 4 bases and 0 bases, with 15 bases remaining between them. In DNA form, the CDR3 reads TGTGCCAGCAGTTTCAGTCGACGGCGATCAACTAATGAAAAACTGTTTTTT. Protein product: CASSFSRRRSTNEKLFF.